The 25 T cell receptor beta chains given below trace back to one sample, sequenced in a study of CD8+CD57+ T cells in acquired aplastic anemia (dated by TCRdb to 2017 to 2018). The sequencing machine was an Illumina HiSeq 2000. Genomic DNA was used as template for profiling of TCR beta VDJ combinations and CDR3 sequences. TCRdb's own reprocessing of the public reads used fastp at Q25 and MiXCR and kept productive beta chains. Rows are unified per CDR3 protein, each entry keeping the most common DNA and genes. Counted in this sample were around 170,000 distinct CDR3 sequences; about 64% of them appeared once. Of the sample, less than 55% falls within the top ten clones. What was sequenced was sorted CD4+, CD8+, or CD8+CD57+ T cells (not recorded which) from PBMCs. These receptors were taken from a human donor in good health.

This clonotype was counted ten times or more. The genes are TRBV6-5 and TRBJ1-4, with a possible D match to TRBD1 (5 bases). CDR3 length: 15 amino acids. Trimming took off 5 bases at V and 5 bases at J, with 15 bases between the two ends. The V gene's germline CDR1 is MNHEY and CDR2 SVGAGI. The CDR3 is CASSTTGGSNEKLFF. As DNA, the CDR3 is TGTGCCAGCAGTACGACCGGGGGTAGCAATGAAAAACTGTTTTTT.

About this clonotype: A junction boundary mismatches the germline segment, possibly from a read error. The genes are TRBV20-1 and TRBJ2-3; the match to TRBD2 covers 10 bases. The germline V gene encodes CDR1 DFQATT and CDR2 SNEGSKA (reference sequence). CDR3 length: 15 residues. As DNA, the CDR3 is TGCAGTGCTAGAGATAGGACTAGCGGCACATATACGCAGTATTTT. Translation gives CSARDRTSGTYTQYF.

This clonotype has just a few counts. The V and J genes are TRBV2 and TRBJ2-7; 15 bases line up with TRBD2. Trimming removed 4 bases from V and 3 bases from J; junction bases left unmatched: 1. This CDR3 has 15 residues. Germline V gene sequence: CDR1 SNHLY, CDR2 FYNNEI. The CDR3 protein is CASSGGLAGGYEQYF. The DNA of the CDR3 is TGTGCCAGCAGTGGGGGACTAGCGGGAGGCTACGAGCAGTACTTC.

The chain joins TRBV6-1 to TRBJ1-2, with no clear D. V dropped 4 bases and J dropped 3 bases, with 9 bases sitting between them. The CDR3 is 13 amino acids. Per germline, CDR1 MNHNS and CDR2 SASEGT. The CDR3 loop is CASSAAGDYGYTF. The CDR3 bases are TGTGCCAGCAGTGCAGCCGGCGACTATGGCTACACCTTC.

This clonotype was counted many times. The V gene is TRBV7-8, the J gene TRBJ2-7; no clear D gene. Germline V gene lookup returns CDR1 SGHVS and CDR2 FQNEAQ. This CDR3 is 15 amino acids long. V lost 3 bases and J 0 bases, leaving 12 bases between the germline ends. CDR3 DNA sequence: TGTGCCAGCAGCTTTACTAATAGCATCTCCTACGAGCAGTACTTC. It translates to CASSFTNSISYEQYF.

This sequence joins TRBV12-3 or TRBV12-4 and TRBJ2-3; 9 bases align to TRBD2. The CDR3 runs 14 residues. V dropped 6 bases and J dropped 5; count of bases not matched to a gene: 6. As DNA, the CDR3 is TGTGCCAGCAGAATAGCGGGAGCCGGAGATACGCAGTATTTT. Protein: CASRIAGAGDTQYF.

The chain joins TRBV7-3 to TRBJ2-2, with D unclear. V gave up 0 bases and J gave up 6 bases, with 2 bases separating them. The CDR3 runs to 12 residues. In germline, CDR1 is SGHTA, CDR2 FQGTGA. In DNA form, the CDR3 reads TGTGCCAGCAGCTTAACCTCCGGGGAGCTGTTTTTT. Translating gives CASSLTSGELFF.

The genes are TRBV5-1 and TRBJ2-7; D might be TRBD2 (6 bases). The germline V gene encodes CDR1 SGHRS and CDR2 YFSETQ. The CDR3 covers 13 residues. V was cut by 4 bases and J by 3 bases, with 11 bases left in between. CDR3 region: CASSRDLGYEQYF. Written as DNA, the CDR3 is TGCGCCAGCAGCCGGGACTTAGGCTACGAGCAGTACTTC.

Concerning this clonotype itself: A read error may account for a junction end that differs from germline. The CDR3 is CASSQDTGPYGYTF. CDR3 sequence (DNA): TGCGCCAGCAGCCAAGACACAGGACCCTATGGCTACACCTTC. The genes are TRBV7-2 and TRBJ1-2; D possibly corresponds to TRBD1 (5 bases). The CDR3 totals 14 residues. Germline CDR1 SGHTA, CDR2 FQGNSA.

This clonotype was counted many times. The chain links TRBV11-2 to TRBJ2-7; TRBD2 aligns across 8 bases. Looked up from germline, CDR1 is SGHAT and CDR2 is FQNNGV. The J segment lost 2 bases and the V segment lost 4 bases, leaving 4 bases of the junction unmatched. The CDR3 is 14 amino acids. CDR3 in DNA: TGTGCCAGCAGCTCAAGCGGGGGAGCCTACGAGCAGTACTTC. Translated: CASSSSGGAYEQYF.

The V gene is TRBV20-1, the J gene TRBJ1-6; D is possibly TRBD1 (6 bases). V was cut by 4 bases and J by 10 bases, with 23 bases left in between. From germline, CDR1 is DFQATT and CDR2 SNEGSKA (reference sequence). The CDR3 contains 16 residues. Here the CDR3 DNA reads TGCAGTGCTATCACTAGGGACGGGGGCTTATGGTCACCCCTCCACTTT. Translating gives CSAITRDGGLWSPLHF.

The CDR3 reads CAISDYGRLSSGANVLTF. The CDR3 nucleotides are TGTGCCATCAGTGACTATGGCAGATTAAGCTCTGGGGCCAACGTCCTGACTTTC. The chain combines TRBV10-3 with TRBJ2-6; no clear D. The germline V gene has CDR1 ENHRY and CDR2 SYGVKD. The V end was cut by 3 bases, the J end by 0 bases, with 15 bases between. This CDR3 is 18 amino acids long.

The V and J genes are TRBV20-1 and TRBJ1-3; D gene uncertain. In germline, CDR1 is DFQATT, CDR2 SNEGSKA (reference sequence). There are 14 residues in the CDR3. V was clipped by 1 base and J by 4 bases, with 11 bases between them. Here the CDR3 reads CSARGDSLGNTIYF. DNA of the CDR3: TGCAGTGCTAGAGGTGACTCTCTGGGAAACACCATATATTTT.

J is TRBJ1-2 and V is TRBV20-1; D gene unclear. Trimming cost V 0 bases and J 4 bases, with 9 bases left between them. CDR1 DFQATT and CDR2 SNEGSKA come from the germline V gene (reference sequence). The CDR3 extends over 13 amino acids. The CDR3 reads CSAREQLGYGYTF. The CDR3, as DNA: TGCAGTGCTAGAGAACAGCTCGGCTATGGCTACACCTTC.

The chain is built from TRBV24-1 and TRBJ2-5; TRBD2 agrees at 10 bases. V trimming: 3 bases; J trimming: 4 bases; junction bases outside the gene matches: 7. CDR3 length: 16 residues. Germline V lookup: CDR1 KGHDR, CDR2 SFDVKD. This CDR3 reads CATSDPTSGIGETQYF. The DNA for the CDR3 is TGTGCCACCAGTGATCCTACTAGCGGGATCGGAGAGACCCAGTACTTC.

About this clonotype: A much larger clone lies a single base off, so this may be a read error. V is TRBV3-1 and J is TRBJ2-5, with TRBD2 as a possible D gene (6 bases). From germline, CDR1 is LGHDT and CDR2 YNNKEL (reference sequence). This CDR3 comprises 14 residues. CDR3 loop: CANSLIPGEETQYF. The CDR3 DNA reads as TGTGCCAACAGCCTTATTCCGGGGGAAGAGACCCAGTACTTC.

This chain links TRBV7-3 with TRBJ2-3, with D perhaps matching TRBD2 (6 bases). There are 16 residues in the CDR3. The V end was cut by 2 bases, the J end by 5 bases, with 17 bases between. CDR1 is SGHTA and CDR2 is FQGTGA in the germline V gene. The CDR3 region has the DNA TGTGCCAGCAGCTTAGGGACTGGACCGTCTGGAGATACGCAGTATTTT. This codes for CASSLGTGPSGDTQYF.

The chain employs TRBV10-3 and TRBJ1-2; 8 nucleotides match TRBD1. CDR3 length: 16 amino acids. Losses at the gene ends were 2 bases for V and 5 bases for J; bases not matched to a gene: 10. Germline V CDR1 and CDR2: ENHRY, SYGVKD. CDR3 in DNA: TGTGCCATCAGTGAGACAAAAAAGACAGGGGTGTATGGCTACACCTTC. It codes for CAISETKKTGVYGYTF.

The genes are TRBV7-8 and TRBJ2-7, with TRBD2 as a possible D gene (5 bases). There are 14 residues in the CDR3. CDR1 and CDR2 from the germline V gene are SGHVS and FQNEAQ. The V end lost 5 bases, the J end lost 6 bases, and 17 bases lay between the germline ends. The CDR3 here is CASSVLAPVGEQYF. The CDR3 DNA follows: TGTGCCAGCAGCGTGCTAGCTCCCGTCGGCGAGCAGTACTTC.

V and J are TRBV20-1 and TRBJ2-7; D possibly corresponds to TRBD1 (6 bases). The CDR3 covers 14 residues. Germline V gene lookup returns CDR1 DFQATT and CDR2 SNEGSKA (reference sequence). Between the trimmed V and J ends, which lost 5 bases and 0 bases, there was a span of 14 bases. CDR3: CSASGTRSSYEQYF. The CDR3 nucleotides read TGCAGTGCTTCCGGGACACGGAGCTCCTACGAGCAGTACTTC.

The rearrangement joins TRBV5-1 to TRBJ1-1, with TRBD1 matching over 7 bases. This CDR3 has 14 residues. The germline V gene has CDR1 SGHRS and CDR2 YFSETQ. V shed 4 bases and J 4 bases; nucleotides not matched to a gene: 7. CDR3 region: CASSLRQGSTEAFF. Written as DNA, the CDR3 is TGCGCCAGCAGCCTAAGACAGGGCAGCACTGAAGCTTTCTTT. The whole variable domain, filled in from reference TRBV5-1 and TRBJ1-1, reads KAGVTQTPRYLIKTRGQQVTLSCSPISGHRSVSWYQQTPGQGLQFLFEYFSETQRNKGNFPGRFSGRQFSNSRSEMNVSTLELGDSALYLCASSLRQGSTEAFFGQGTRLTVV.

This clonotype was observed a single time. The CDR3, as DNA: TGCAGCGTTCCGTCAAGGGGTGCCACTGAAGCTTTCTTT. This codes for CSVPSRGATEAFF. V is TRBV29-1 and J is TRBJ1-1, with a possible D match to TRBD1 (5 bases). The CDR3 covers 13 residues. V dropped 5 bases and J dropped 4 bases, with 14 bases sitting between them. Germline values: CDR1 SQVTM, CDR2 ANQGSEA.

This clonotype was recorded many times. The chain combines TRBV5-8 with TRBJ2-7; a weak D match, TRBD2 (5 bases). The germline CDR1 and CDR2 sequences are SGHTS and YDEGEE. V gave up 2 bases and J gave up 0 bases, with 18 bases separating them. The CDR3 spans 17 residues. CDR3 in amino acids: CASSFGLSAHPSYEQYF. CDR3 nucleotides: TGTGCCAGCAGCTTCGGGCTTAGCGCACATCCCTCCTACGAGCAGTACTTC.

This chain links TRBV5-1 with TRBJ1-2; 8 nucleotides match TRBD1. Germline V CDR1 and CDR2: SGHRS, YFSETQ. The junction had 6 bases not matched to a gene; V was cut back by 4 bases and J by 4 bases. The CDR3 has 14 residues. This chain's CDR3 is CASSVDRGRYGYTF. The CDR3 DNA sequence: TGCGCCAGCAGCGTTGACAGGGGCCGCTATGGCTACACCTTC.

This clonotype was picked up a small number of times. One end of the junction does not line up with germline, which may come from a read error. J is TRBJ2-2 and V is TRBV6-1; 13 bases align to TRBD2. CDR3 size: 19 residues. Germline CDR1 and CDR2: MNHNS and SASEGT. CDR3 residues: CASSLLAGGPFYTSGELVF. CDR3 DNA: TGTGCCAGCAGTTTACTAGCGGGAGGGCCCTTTTATACCTCCGGGGAGCTGGTTTTT.